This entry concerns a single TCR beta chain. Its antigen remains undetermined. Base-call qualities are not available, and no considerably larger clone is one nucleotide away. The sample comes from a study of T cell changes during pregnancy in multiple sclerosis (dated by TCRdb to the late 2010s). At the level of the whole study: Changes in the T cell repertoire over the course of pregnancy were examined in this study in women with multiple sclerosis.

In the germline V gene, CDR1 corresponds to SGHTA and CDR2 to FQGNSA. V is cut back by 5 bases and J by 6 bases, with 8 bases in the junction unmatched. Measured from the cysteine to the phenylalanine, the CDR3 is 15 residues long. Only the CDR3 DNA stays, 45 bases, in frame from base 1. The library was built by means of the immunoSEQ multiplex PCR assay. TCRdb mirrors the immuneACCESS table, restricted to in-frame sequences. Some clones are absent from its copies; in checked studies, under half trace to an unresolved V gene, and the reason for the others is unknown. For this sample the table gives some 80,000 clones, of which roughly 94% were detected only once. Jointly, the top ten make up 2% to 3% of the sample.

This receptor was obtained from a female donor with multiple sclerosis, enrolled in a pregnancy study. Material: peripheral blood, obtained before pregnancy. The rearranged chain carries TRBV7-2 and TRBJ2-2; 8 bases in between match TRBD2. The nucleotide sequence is TGTGCCAGCAGCATGGGCGTAGCGGGACCCGGGGAGCTGTTTTTT. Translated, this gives CASSMGVAGPGELFF.